Below, 5 T cell receptor beta chains from the same sample are listed, as sequenced in a study of shared clonotypes between healthy human individuals (dated by TCRdb to the early 2020s). Receptor amplification or capture employed the immunoSEQ multiplex PCR assay. Entries here come from immuneACCESS through TCRdb and include only in-frame sequences with V and J called. Some clones fail to appear in such tables; in the studies checked, an unresolved V gene covers under half of the shortfall, and the cause of the remainder is unknown. Recorded for this sample are some 700,000 clones; roughly 88% of them occurred a single time. The top ten clones comprise about 34% of the sample. Specimen: memory CD8+ T cells from PBMCs. The cell subset or site label here, explained by the study, means: CD45RO+ cells pooled with CCR7-negative TemRA cells. The receptors derive from a man aged 18 to 30 in good health. Some clones in this sample may be carry-over from other donors' samples.

For the CDR3, the DNA is TGTGCCAGCAGCTCCGGGGGGGCGACCCAAGAGACCCAGTACTTC. This encodes CASSSGGATQETQYF. The genes are TRBV9 and TRBJ2-5; 8 nucleotides align to TRBD2. In germline, CDR1 is SGDLS, CDR2 YYNGEE. There are 15 residues in the CDR3. V lost 4 bases and J lost 1; bases outside the gene matches: 6.

This chain connects TRBV23-1 to TRBJ2-1; D possibly matches TRBD1 or TRBD2 (6 bases each). TRBV23-1 is annotated as an ORF whose role is uncertain. The CDR3 totals 16 residues. V was shortened by 0 bases and J by 10 bases, with 19 bases between the two germline ends. The CDR3 DNA reads TGCGCCAGCAGTCAATCTCTCGGGGGCGCCTGGGGCGAGCAGTTCTTC. It codes for CASSQSLGGAWGEQFF.

As regards this clone: Other DNA sequences in this specimen translate into the identical CDR3. This chain connects TRBV27 to TRBJ1-5, with D possibly being TRBD1 (5 bases). Trimming left V 3 bases short and J 1 base short, with 7 bases between. This CDR3 comprises 14 residues. Germline CDR1 MNHEY, CDR2 SMNVEV (reference sequence). The CDR3 nucleotides are TGTGCCAGCAGTTTGGGGGGAAGCAATCAGCCCCAGCATTTT. The encoded protein is CASSLGGSNQPQHF.

The chain carries TRBV19 and TRBJ1-3, with D unresolved. CDR1 is LNHDA and CDR2 is SQIVND in the germline V gene (reference sequence). The CDR3 consists of 17 residues. Trimming removed 6 bases at V and 2 bases at J, with 20 bases between. The CDR3 coding sequence is TGTGCCAGTAGCTCCGATCGAGGTCGGACCACTGGAAACACCATATATTTT. As protein: CASSSDRGRTTGNTIYF.

The genes are TRBV5-1 and TRBJ2-5; TRBD1 matches 11 bases. The last part of the DNA fits TRBJ2-7 better; the J call may be wrong. Germline V gene data show CDR1 as SGHRS and CDR2 as YFSETQ. The CDR3 is made up of 14 amino acids. Here the CDR3 DNA reads TGCGCCAGCAGCCTCGGGACAGGGGGCTACGAGCAGTACTTC. Translated: CASSLGTGGYEQYF.